This T cell receptor (beta chain) originates from a study of blood T cells in healthy people across ages. The germline gives CDR1 LGHDT, CDR2 YNNKEL (reference sequence). V was trimmed by 4 bases and J by 5 bases, leaving 22 bases between them. This CDR3 region has 17 residues. A J-beta primer mix and a sample-barcoded 5' primer were used in a second PCR of about 6 to 12 cycles. TCRdb redid the calling of the 5' RACE reads with MiXCR, one entry per CDR3 protein. The sample has approximately 800,000 distinct CDR3 sequences, approximately 24% seen once; the top ten hold approximately 2.9%. These data were also reused for a study on T cells of mothers and their children. As that report states: Unrelated pairs and related pairs have their TCR recombination output shaped similarly by thymic selection.

This rearrangement joins TRBV3-1 to TRBJ2-3; TRBD1 or TRBD2 may be the D gene (6 bases each). This clonotype was obtained from a boy aged 10-17 years in good health. The sequencing sample was made of blood. The chain's CDR3 is CASSPSRGGTSGDTQYF. CDR3 DNA: TGTGCCAGCAGCCCCTCCCGGGGCGGGACATCGGGAGATACGCAGTATTTT.